The 22 T cell receptor beta chains below come from one sample, sequenced in a study of control samples from healthy donors and cancer patients. Sequencing used immunoSEQ multiplex PCR; TCRdb keeps in-frame clones, though not all of them. Of approximately 170,000 clones in the sample, 92% were seen once. Sequenced sample: blood. The origin of the receptors is a young woman in good health.

The gene calls are TRBV10-3 and TRBJ2-1; TRBD1 matches at 7 bases. V trimming: 10 bases; J trimming: 8 bases; junction bases outside the gene matches: 8. CDR1 and CDR2 (germline): ENHRY, SYGVKD. This CDR3 has 12 amino acids. CDR3 protein: CATWTGRDEQFF. In DNA form, the CDR3 reads TGTGCCACCTGGACAGGACGCGATGAGCAGTTCTTC.

The V call is TRBV15, the J call TRBJ2-7; D is possibly TRBD1 or TRBD2 (5 bases each). Germline CDR1 LNHNV, CDR2 YYDKDF (reference sequence). Trimming stripped 5 bases from V and 3 bases from J, with 20 bases between. The CDR3 contains 16 residues. The CDR3 protein is CATSPARDGEYYEQYF. Here the CDR3 DNA reads TGTGCCACCAGCCCCGCCCGGGACGGCGAATACTACGAGCAGTACTTC.

V gene TRBV30 combines with J gene TRBJ1-2; no firm D call. The CDR3 runs 13 residues. Trimming stripped 0 bases from V and 8 bases from J, with 13 bases between. In germline, CDR1 is GTSNPN, CDR2 SVGIG (reference sequence). This CDR3 is CAWSVPPLEGYTF. CDR3 coding DNA: TGTGCCTGGAGTGTACCCCCACTAGAGGGCTACACCTTC. The whole variable domain, filled in from reference TRBV30 and TRBJ1-2, reads SQTIHQWPATLVQPVGSPLSLECTVEGTSNPNLYWYRQAAGRGLQLLFYSVGIGQISSEVPQNLSASRPQDRQFILSSKKLLLSDSGFYLCAWSVPPLEGYTFGSGTRLTVV.

The rearrangement joins TRBV29-1 to TRBJ2-1, with TRBD2 identical over 12 bases. The J segment lost 7 bases and the V segment lost 4 bases, leaving 8 bases of the junction unmatched. Germline V gene lookup returns CDR1 SQVTM and CDR2 ANQGSEA. The CDR3 is 15 amino acids. CDR3 amino acids: CSVVTTSGSGNEQFF. The CDR3 coding sequence is TGCAGCGTTGTGACGACTAGCGGGAGCGGGAATGAGCAGTTCTTC.

The chain carries TRBV25-1 and TRBJ1-4; D gene ambiguous. The CDR3 covers 15 residues. The V end lost 2 bases, the J end lost 0 bases, and 7 bases lay between the germline ends. Germline loops: CDR1 MGHDK, CDR2 SYGVNS. CDR3 nucleotide sequence: TGTGCCAGCAGTGAAGACGCTGCAACTAATGAAAAACTGTTTTTT. Translating it yields CASSEDAATNEKLFF.

The chain employs TRBV10-1 and TRBJ1-1; D is unclear. With 3 bases removed from V and 4 bases from J, the gap between germline ends came to 9 bases. The CDR3 spans 13 residues. Germline CDR1 is WNHNN and CDR2 is SYGVQD (reference sequence). The CDR3 here is CASSEFPGTEAFF. For the CDR3, the DNA is TGCGCCAGCAGTGAATTCCCAGGCACTGAAGCTTTCTTT.

The chain recombines TRBV12-5 with TRBJ1-4; 12 positions match TRBD1. This CDR3 contains 17 residues. Per germline, CDR1 LGHNT and CDR2 FRNRAP. V gave up 6 bases and J gave up 3 bases; unmatched junction bases: 8. The CDR3 loop reads CASGPGTGGAPNEKLFF. CDR3 DNA: TGTGCTAGTGGCCCCGGGACAGGGGGCGCCCCTAATGAAAAACTGTTTTTT.

The genes are TRBV24-1 and TRBJ2-2; TRBD2 matches at 7 bases. The CDR3 sequence is 17 residues long. J was trimmed by 6 bases and V by 3 bases; bases with no gene match: 12. The germline V gene encodes CDR1 KGHDR and CDR2 SFDVKD. CDR3 sequence: CATSDPSPAGRPGELFF. In nucleotides, the CDR3 is TGTGCCACCAGTGATCCTAGCCCAGCCGGGAGGCCCGGGGAGCTGTTTTTT.

This chain links TRBV5-1 with TRBJ2-7; TRBD1 matches at 9 bases. The germline gives CDR1 SGHRS, CDR2 YFSETQ. The CDR3 is 15 amino acids. J was trimmed by 1 base and V by 4 bases; bases with no gene match: 6. The CDR3 loop reads CASSRTGTGSYEQYF. CDR3 nucleotides: TGCGCCAGCAGCCGTACCGGGACAGGGTCCTACGAGCAGTACTTC.

This clone appeared once. The V and J genes are TRBV3-1 (or the pseudogene TRBV3-2) and TRBJ2-7; 7 bases agree with TRBD2. The CDR3 spans 15 residues. Germline-derived CDR1 and CDR2 are LGHDT and YNNKEL (reference sequence). After removal of 4 bases from V and 2 bases from J, the junction contained 8 bases not matched to a gene. The CDR3 nucleotides are TGTGCCAGCAGCCTGGGGGGGGGACTAACCTACGAGCAGTACTTC. This codes for CASSLGGGLTYEQYF.

This clone came up once. CDR3 region: CASNSGGDEQYF. In DNA, the CDR3 is TGTGCCAGCAATTCTGGCGGAGACGAGCAGTACTTC. The chain recombines TRBV28 with TRBJ2-7; no reliable D call. From germline, CDR1 is MDHEN and CDR2 SYDVKM. V was shortened by 7 bases and J by 5 bases, with 12 bases between the two germline ends. This CDR3 is 12 amino acids long.

The V gene is TRBV3-1 (or the pseudogene TRBV3-2), the J gene TRBJ2-5; 10 bases match TRBD2. Trimming cost V 5 bases and J 1 base; bases outside gene matches: 13. The CDR3 sequence is 18 residues long. Germline-derived CDR1 and CDR2 are LGHDT and YNNKEL (reference sequence). The chain's CDR3 is CASSSIMVAGGFQETQYF. The CDR3 nucleotides read TGTGCCAGCAGCTCGATCATGGTAGCGGGAGGATTCCAAGAGACCCAGTACTTC.

On this clone itself: The junction shows a germline mismatch at one end, possibly a read error. V usage is TRBV3-1 (or the pseudogene TRBV3-2) and J usage is TRBJ2-1, with 11 bases aligning to TRBD2. The germline V gene encodes CDR1 LGHDT and CDR2 YNNKEL (reference sequence). CDR3 size: 13 residues. CDR3 loop: CASSPFVAGGPIF. Here the CDR3 DNA reads TGTGCCAGCAGCCCTTTTGTAGCGGGAGGGCCAATCTTC.

V is TRBV6-5 and J is TRBJ2-5, with D hard to call. V shed 0 bases and J shed 0 bases, with 8 bases lying between them. CDR3 length equals 15 residues. The V gene's germline CDR1 is MNHEY and CDR2 SVGAGI. CDR3 loop: CASSYSTPHQETQYF. CDR3 coding DNA: TGTGCCAGCAGTTACTCGACTCCCCACCAAGAGACCCAGTACTTC.

The genes are TRBV7-3 and TRBJ2-3, with 8 positions matching TRBD1. In germline, CDR1 is SGHTA, CDR2 FQGTGA. This CDR3 is built from 17 residues. The V and J ends lost 1 base and 0 bases, in that order; junction bases with no gene match: 6. CDR3: CASSLRGQGTSTDTQYF. Written as DNA, the CDR3 is TGTGCCAGCAGCTTAAGAGGACAGGGAACTAGCACAGATACGCAGTATTTT. Filled out from reference TRBV7-3 and TRBJ2-3, the complete variable domain reads GAGVSQTPSNKVTEKGKYVELRCDPISGHTALYWYRQSLGQGPEFLIYFQGTGAADDSGLPNDRFFAVRPEGSVSTLKIQRTERGDSAVYLCASSLRGQGTSTDTQYFGPGTRLTVL.

This chain connects TRBV12-5 to TRBJ2-5; 7 bases match TRBD1. The CDR3 extends over 12 amino acids. J was trimmed by 2 bases and V by 6 bases; bases with no gene match: 0. CDR1 LGHNT and CDR2 FRNRAP come from the germline V gene. CDR3 protein: CASGDRQETQYF. The CDR3 DNA sequence: TGTGCTAGTGGGGACAGGCAAGAGACCCAGTACTTC.

The chain is built from TRBV7-6 and TRBJ2-5; D perhaps matches TRBD1 (5 bases). V was pared by 3 bases and J by 5 bases, with 13 bases between. The CDR3 consists of 14 residues. Germline V CDR1 and CDR2: SGHVS, FNYEAQ. Written as DNA, the CDR3 is TGTGCCAGCAGCTTCCAGGGCTCCCGGGAGACCCAGTACTTC. This gives the protein CASSFQGSRETQYF.

This chain joins TRBV19 and TRBJ2-1; 7 nucleotides match TRBD2. CDR1 LNHDA and CDR2 SQIVND come from the germline V gene (reference sequence). The ends lost 5 bases at V and 3 bases at J; junction bases unmatched: 7. The CDR3 has 15 amino acids. CDR3 loop: CASSWGGRSYNEQFF. As DNA, the CDR3 is TGTGCCAGTAGTTGGGGGGGGAGGAGCTACAATGAGCAGTTCTTC.

This clone has a handful of counts. V gene TRBV7-2 combines with J gene TRBJ1-5; a possible D gene is TRBD1 (5 bases). Germline-derived CDR1 and CDR2 are SGHTA and FQGNSA. CDR3 size: 16 residues. Trimming pared 1 base from V and 1 base from J, leaving 11 bases between. The CDR3: CASSLGVRGSNQPQHF. In DNA form, the CDR3 reads TGTGCCAGCAGCTTAGGTGTGCGGGGGAGCAATCAGCCCCAGCATTTT.

CDR3 in amino acids: CASSFLGQGHSPLHF. In DNA, the CDR3 is TGTGCCAGCAGTTTCCTCGGACAGGGGCACTCACCCCTCCACTTT. The chain recombines TRBV28 with TRBJ1-6; TRBD1 agrees at 9 bases. Losses at the gene ends were 3 bases for V and 10 bases for J; bases not matched to a gene: 7. CDR1 and CDR2 (germline): MDHEN, SYDVKM. CDR3 length: 15 amino acids. The full variable domain, rest sourced from reference TRBV28 and TRBJ1-6, is DVKVTQSSRYLVKRTGEKVFLECVQDMDHENMFWYRQDPGLGLRLIYFSYDVKMKEKGDIPEGYSVSREKKERFSLILESASTNQTSMYLCASSFLGQGHSPLHFGNGTRLTVT.

The CDR3 loop is CASSLGTGGRNEQFF. In DNA, the CDR3 is TGTGCCAGCAGCTTGGGGACAGGGGGACGCAATGAGCAGTTCTTC. J is TRBJ2-1 and V is TRBV5-4; 10 nucleotides match TRBD1. J lost 6 bases, V lost 0 bases, and 3 bases had no gene match. There are 15 residues in the CDR3. CDR1 and CDR2 (germline): SGHNT, YYREEE (reference sequence).

CDR3: CASSQDWSSGQFF. The CDR3, as DNA: TGCGCCAGCAGCCAAGATTGGAGTAGCGGGCAGTTCTTC. The J gene is TRBJ2-1, the V gene TRBV4-1; a weak D match, TRBD2 (6 bases). The CDR3 length is 13 residues. Germline-derived CDR1 and CDR2 are MGHRA and YSYEKL. Trimming stripped 0 bases from V and 12 bases from J, with 12 bases between.